Listed below are T cell receptor beta chains from one sample, sequenced in a study of blood T cell repertoires in COVID-19. TCRdb's copy holds only in-frame clones and misses some; the assay was immunoSEQ multiplex PCR. The profile shows around 300,000 clones, around 86% of them singletons. Sequencing input: peripheral blood. Receptor source: a man aged 50-59 years with acute or convalescent COVID-19. Both conserved end residues are part of each CDR3. Fields, in order: J gene, V gene, clone size, D gene, CDR3 DNA, CDR3 protein. D genes are given only for firm matches. Part of the rows lack a size; the others show once, few, many or a class for expanded clones.

j_call: TRBJ1-1
v_call: TRBV11-2
clone_size: NA
d_call: NA
cdr3_nt: TGTGCCAGCAGCTTGGGACATCCAACTGAAGCTTTCTTT
cdr3_aa: CASSLGHPTEAFF

j_call: TRBJ1-4
v_call: TRBV30
clone_size: NA
d_call: TRBD1
cdr3_nt: TGTGCCTGGAGTGAGGGACAGGACGGGGAAAAACTGTTTTTT
cdr3_aa: CAWSEGQDGEKLFF

j_call: TRBJ2-5
v_call: TRBV5-4
clone_size: NA
d_call: NA
cdr3_nt: TGTGCCAGCAGCTCCCTGGTGGGGCGATTGTCGGAGACCCAGTACTTC
cdr3_aa: CASSSLVGRLSETQYF

j_call: TRBJ2-5
v_call: TRBV5-5
clone_size: once
d_call: NA
cdr3_nt: TGTGCCAGCACAGGGGAGTACTCCCAGTACTTC
cdr3_aa: CASTGEYSQYF

j_call: TRBJ1-4
v_call: TRBV5-1
clone_size: NA
d_call: TRBD1
cdr3_nt: TGCGCCAGCAGCGGACAGGGTAGAGGCGAAAAACTGTTTTTT
cdr3_aa: CASSGQGRGEKLFF

j_call: TRBJ1-1
v_call: TRBV6-5
clone_size: NA
d_call: NA
cdr3_nt: TGTGCCAGCAGTTACTCGGGGGAGGCCGGCAGTGAAGCTTTCTTT
cdr3_aa: CASSYSGEAGSEAFF

j_call: TRBJ2-3
v_call: TRBV7-8
clone_size: NA
d_call: NA
cdr3_nt: TGTGCCAGCAGCCCTTTTACAGATACGCAGTATTTT
cdr3_aa: CASSPFTDTQYF

j_call: TRBJ2-1
v_call: TRBV7-9
clone_size: NA
d_call: NA
cdr3_nt: TGTGCCAGCAGCTTACTCCCGGTTAATGAGCAGTTCTTC
cdr3_aa: CASSLLPVNEQFF

j_call: TRBJ1-1
v_call: TRBV12-5
clone_size: NA
d_call: NA
cdr3_nt: TGTGCTAGTGGGAGCCAGGTAGGCACTGAAGCTTTCTTT
cdr3_aa: CASGSQVGTEAFF

j_call: TRBJ1-3
v_call: TRBV2
clone_size: once
d_call: TRBD1
cdr3_nt: TGTGCCAGCAACGGACAGGGCGGGGGAAACACCATATATTTT
cdr3_aa: CASNGQGGGNTIYF

j_call: TRBJ1-3
v_call: TRBV4-1
clone_size: NA
d_call: TRBD1
cdr3_nt: TGCGCCAGCAGCCAGGAGGGACAGGGGACTGGAAACACCATATATTTT
cdr3_aa: CASSQEGQGTGNTIYF

j_call: TRBJ1-1
v_call: TRBV30
clone_size: NA
d_call: NA
cdr3_nt: TGTGCCTGGAGTGCTCAAACAGGACTGAACACTGAAGCTTTCTTT
cdr3_aa: CAWSAQTGLNTEAFF

j_call: TRBJ1-2
v_call: TRBV3-1/TRBV3-2
clone_size: once
d_call: TRBD1
cdr3_nt: TGTGCCAGCAGTCCCGGACAGGGTCGGGGCTACACCTTC
cdr3_aa: CASSPGQGRGYTF

j_call: TRBJ1-4
v_call: TRBV5-6
clone_size: NA
d_call: NA
cdr3_nt: TGTGCCAGCAGCTGGGGAGACCAAGGAACAACTAATGAAAAACTGTTTTTT
cdr3_aa: CASSWGDQGTTNEKLFF

j_call: TRBJ2-1
v_call: TRBV6-5
clone_size: NA
d_call: TRBD2
cdr3_nt: TGTGCCAGCAGTACTAGCGATGAGCAGTTCTTC
cdr3_aa: CASSTSDEQFF

j_call: TRBJ1-4
v_call: TRBV18
clone_size: NA
d_call: TRBD1
cdr3_nt: TGTGCCAGCTCACTACCCGGGACAGGAAGCCAAAAACTGTTTTTT
cdr3_aa: CASSLPGTGSQKLFF

j_call: TRBJ2-1
v_call: TRBV5-1
clone_size: NA
d_call: NA
cdr3_nt: TGCGCCAGCAGCCCGGACAGCTACAATGAGCAGTTCTTC
cdr3_aa: CASSPDSYNEQFF

j_call: TRBJ1-5
v_call: TRBV6-5
clone_size: NA
d_call: TRBD1
cdr3_nt: TGTGCCAGCCAGGGACAGTTCAATCAGCCCCAGCATTTT
cdr3_aa: CASQGQFNQPQHF

j_call: TRBJ1-2
v_call: TRBV3-1/TRBV3-2
clone_size: NA
d_call: TRBD1
cdr3_nt: TGTGCCAGCAGCCAAGTAGGGACAGGCACTACCCGGCGATATGGCTACACCTTC
cdr3_aa: CASSQVGTGTTRRYGYTF